This T cell receptor (beta chain) was sequenced for a study of cytomegalovirus exposure and HLA in healthy donors. At the level of the study: The 90 to 150 validation repertoires were produced on the same platform as the approximately 620 repertoires of the first cohort. This was reported in a later analysis. Findings of the study overall: Some TCR beta chains (more than 150 of them) were listed as cytomegalovirus-associated.

Clones were sequenced by immunoSEQ multiplex PCR, and TCRdb holds only the in-frame ones, with some missing. The sample consists of hundreds of thousands of clones, approximately 83% of them appearing once. J was trimmed by 7 bases and V by 4 bases; bases with no gene match: 9. The CDR3 runs to 15 residues. The germline V gene has CDR1 SGHTS and CDR2 YDEGEE. Details on this clone: The antigen is unknown.

The material sequenced was PBMCs. The TCR sequence derives from a woman aged 25-40 years in good health and CMV-seropositive. This sequence joins TRBV5-8 and TRBJ2-1; 9 bases fit TRBD2. Here the CDR3 DNA reads TGTGCCAGCAGCCTAATAGCGGGAGTGGGAAATGAGCAGTTCTTC. Translation: CASSLIAGVGNEQFF.